One and the same sample provided the 21 T cell receptor beta chains below, sequenced in a study of blood T cell repertoires in COVID-19. Sequencing used immunoSEQ multiplex PCR; TCRdb keeps in-frame clones, though not all of them. The data show fewer than 350,000 clones, 86% seen once. The source material was peripheral blood. The origin of the receptors is a woman in her 30s with COVID-19, enrolled during active disease.

V usage is TRBV12-3 or TRBV12-4 and J usage is TRBJ2-2; D is ambiguous. Trimming left V 5 bases short and J 2 bases short, with 3 bases between. There are 12 residues in the CDR3. CDR3 bases: TGTGCCAGCAGTCTCAACACCGGGGAGCTGTTTTTT. Amino acids: CASSLNTGELFF.

The chain has TRBV24-1 and TRBJ2-2; 10 positions agree with TRBD1. V gave up 5 bases and J gave up 5 bases; unmatched junction bases: 4. Germline loops: CDR1 KGHDR, CDR2 SFDVKD. The CDR3 loop spans 15 amino acids. The CDR3 loop is CATSVSDRGTGELFF. CDR3 coding DNA: TGTGCCACCAGTGTGTCGGACAGGGGGACCGGGGAGCTGTTTTTT.

The chain couples TRBV6-5 to TRBJ2-3; D might be TRBD2 (5 bases). The V end was cut by 4 bases, the J end by 4 bases, with 9 bases between. Germline lookup yields CDR1 MNHEY and CDR2 SVGAGI. The CDR3 consists of 13 residues. The CDR3 DNA reads as TGTGCCAGCAGTTCCTGGCGGGCAGATACGCAGTATTTT. It codes for CASSSWRADTQYF.

This clone was seen only once. This rearrangement joins TRBV30 to TRBJ2-3; D unclear. This CDR3 region has 14 residues. CDR1 and CDR2 (germline): GTSNPN, SVGIG (reference sequence). The germline V and J ends were trimmed by 0 bases and 7 bases, with 14 bases remaining between them. The CDR3 bases are TGTGCCTGGAGTGTTCGGCTAGGCGCGAATACGCAGTATTTT. It codes for CAWSVRLGANTQYF. Full variable domain (rest looked up from reference TRBV30 and TRBJ2-3): SQTIHQWPATLVQPVGSPLSLECTVEGTSNPNLYWYRQAAGRGLQLLFYSVGIGQISSEVPQNLSASRPQDRQFILSSKKLLLSDSGFYLCAWSVRLGANTQYFGPGTRLTVL.

This clone was counted once. The chain uses TRBV2 and TRBJ2-7; 7 nucleotides align to TRBD1. The CDR3 contains 14 residues. The germline V gene encodes CDR1 SNHLY and CDR2 FYNNEI. V trimming: 7 bases; J trimming: 0 bases; junction bases outside the gene matches: 6. The CDR3 DNA reads TGTGCCAGCAATGACAGGGCCCCCTCCTACGAGCAGTACTTC. This sequence encodes CASNDRAPSYEQYF.

The genes are TRBV28 and TRBJ2-7, with no clear D. This CDR3 has 11 amino acids. V lost 6 bases and J lost 3, with 6 bases in between. Per the germline V gene, CDR1 is MDHEN and CDR2 is SYDVKM. The CDR3 sequence is CASRNFYEQYF. Here the CDR3 DNA reads TGTGCCAGCAGAAACTTCTACGAGCAGTACTTC. Complete variable domain (other parts from reference TRBV28 and TRBJ2-7): DVKVTQSSRYLVKRTGEKVFLECVQDMDHENMFWYRQDPGLGLRLIYFSYDVKMKEKGDIPEGYSVSREKKERFSLILESASTNQTSMYLCASRNFYEQYFGPGTRLTVT.

This clone was seen a single time. The V call is TRBV10-3, the J call TRBJ2-7; D remains ambiguous. The germline V and J ends were trimmed by 11 bases and 2 bases, with 16 bases remaining between them. The CDR3 is 13 amino acids. Germline loops: CDR1 ENHRY, CDR2 SYGVKD. The DNA for the CDR3 is TGTGCCCCCCCCGAGAAGAGTCCCTACGAGCAGTACTTC. Its protein product is CAPPEKSPYEQYF.

This chain uses TRBV5-3 with TRBJ2-5; 8 bases match TRBD2. TRBV5-3 is identified as an open reading frame with a role that is uncertain. The CDR3 extends over 16 amino acids. J gave up 2 bases and V 2 bases, and 8 bases lay outside the gene matches. The CDR3 DNA follows: TGTGCCAGAAGCTTAGAGGATAGCGGGGTTCAAGAGACCCAGTACTTC. It codes for CARSLEDSGVQETQYF.

Regarding this clone: Sequence at one end of the junction differs from germline and may be a read error. The chain links TRBV2 to TRBJ2-5; D perhaps matches TRBD2 (6 bases). The CDR3 sequence is 10 residues long. Germline V gene sequence: CDR1 SNHLY, CDR2 FYNNEI. The CDR3 loop reads CASDLGGIHF. CDR3 coding DNA: TGTGCCAGCGATCTCGGCGGGATCCACTTC.

About this clone itself: A junction boundary mismatches the germline segment, possibly from a read error. This chain's CDR3 is CASSLDAGTSGYEQYF. CDR3 DNA: TGTGCCAGCAGTTTGGACGCCGGGACTAGCGGCTACGAGCAGTACTTC. The rearrangement uses TRBV5-5 and TRBJ2-7, with TRBD2 identical over 11 bases. This CDR3 has 16 residues. CDR1 and CDR2 from the germline V gene are SGHKS and YYEKEE (reference sequence).

The chain couples TRBV10-2 to TRBJ2-3, with 8 positions matching TRBD2. The CDR3 is made up of 15 amino acids. After removal of 5 bases from V and 1 base from J, the junction contained 5 bases not matched to a gene. CDR1 WSHSY and CDR2 SAAADI come from the germline V gene. CDR3 in amino acids: CASSPLSGGTDTQYF. CDR3 nucleotide sequence: TGCGCCAGCAGTCCACTTAGCGGGGGCACAGATACGCAGTATTTT.

The CDR3 loop reads CASSLRGLGEETQYF. The CDR3 DNA is TGTGCCAGCAGCTTGAGGGGACTGGGAGAAGAGACCCAGTACTTC. The gene calls are TRBV5-6 and TRBJ2-5; TRBD2 is a possible D gene (6 bases). V was pared by 1 base and J by 3 bases, with 13 bases between. The CDR3 covers 15 residues. CDR1 and CDR2 from the germline V gene are SGHDT and YYEEEE.

The J gene is TRBJ1-3, the V gene TRBV7-6, with 9 bases matching TRBD1. Germline V gene lookup returns CDR1 SGHVS and CDR2 FNYEAQ. After removal of 11 bases from V and 8 bases from J, the junction contained 10 bases not matched to a gene. This CDR3 has 13 residues. In nucleotides, the CDR3 is TGTGCCGGTTCCAGACAGGGGGACCACACCATATATTTT. This gives the protein CAGSRQGDHTIYF.

A single count supports this clone. The V and J genes are TRBV5-1 and TRBJ2-2; 7 nucleotides match TRBD1. The CDR3 is made up of 18 amino acids. The germline V gene has CDR1 SGHRS and CDR2 YFSETQ. J lost 3 bases, V lost 0 bases, and 11 bases had no gene match. CDR3: CASSLAPSGGMDTGELFF. The CDR3 coding sequence is TGCGCCAGCAGCTTGGCACCCTCAGGGGGTATGGACACCGGGGAGCTGTTTTTT. Full variable domain (missing parts from reference TRBV5-1 and TRBJ2-2): KAGVTQTPRYLIKTRGQQVTLSCSPISGHRSVSWYQQTPGQGLQFLFEYFSETQRNKGNFPGRFSGRQFSNSRSEMNVSTLELGDSALYLCASSLAPSGGMDTGELFFGEGSRLTVL.

In regard to this clone: Within the sample, other DNA sequences also encode this same CDR3. This sequence joins TRBV19 and TRBJ1-5; D may be TRBD1 (6 bases). This CDR3 comprises 14 residues. The V gene lost 5 bases and the J gene lost 7 bases, with 15 bases spanning the gap. Germline CDR1 and CDR2: LNHDA and SQIVND (reference sequence). The CDR3 loop reads CASSAQGLGQPQHF. The CDR3 region has the DNA TGTGCCAGTAGTGCACAGGGTCTTGGGCAGCCCCAGCATTTT.

This clone occurred once. The V gene is TRBV11-2, the J gene TRBJ2-4, with a tentative D call TRBD2 (5 bases). The CDR3 extends over 14 amino acids. Per the germline V gene, CDR1 is SGHAT and CDR2 is FQNNGV. V lost 0 bases and J lost 7, with 10 bases in between. The CDR3 bases are TGTGCCAGCAGCTTAGAACCTTCGGGGAACATTCAGTACTTC. Translated, it gives CASSLEPSGNIQYF.

The V call is TRBV9, the J call TRBJ1-6; D is possibly TRBD1 (6 bases). This CDR3 region has 17 residues. CDR1 and CDR2 from the germline V gene are SGDLS and YYNGEE. V was pared by 1 base and J by 7 bases, with 18 bases between. CDR3 bases: TGTGCCAGCAGCGTACCTATCCGGGACAAACAGAATTCACCCCTCCACTTT. Translated, it gives CASSVPIRDKQNSPLHF. The whole variable domain, filled in from reference TRBV9 and TRBJ1-6, reads DSGVTQTPKHLITATGQRVTLRCSPRSGDLSVYWYQQSLDQGLQFLIQYYNGEERAKGNILERFSAQQFPDLHSELNLSSLELGDSALYFCASSVPIRDKQNSPLHFGNGTRLTVT.

The V call is TRBV27, the J call TRBJ2-7, with 9 bases identical to TRBD1. CDR1 is MNHEY and CDR2 is SMNVEV in the germline V gene (reference sequence). V lost 5 bases and J lost 3; bases outside the gene matches: 11. The CDR3 is 16 amino acids. The CDR3 spells CASSPSMDRGLYEQYF. The CDR3 DNA reads as TGTGCCAGCAGTCCTTCCATGGACAGGGGACTCTACGAGCAGTACTTC.

The chain is built from TRBV11-3 and TRBJ2-7; 8 bases are shared with TRBD1. Per the germline V gene, CDR1 is SGHNT and CDR2 is YENEEA. The CDR3 is made up of 14 amino acids. The junction had 9 bases not matched to a gene; V was cut back by 0 bases and J by 11 bases. As DNA, the CDR3 is TGTGCCAGCAGCTTAGATCAAAGACAGGGGCGGAAGTACTTC. Translation gives CASSLDQRQGRKYF.

The chain uses TRBV3-1 (or the pseudogene TRBV3-2) and TRBJ2-3; possibly TRBD2 for D (6 bases). The germline V gene encodes CDR1 LGHDT and CDR2 YNNKEL (reference sequence). The CDR3 has 18 residues. Trimming removed 1 base at V and 2 bases at J, with 19 bases between. CDR3 amino acids: CASSQAPIWAGFTDTQYF. The CDR3 coding sequence is TGTGCCAGCAGCCAAGCCCCCATTTGGGCGGGGTTCACAGATACGCAGTATTTT.

The chain joins TRBV10-3 to TRBJ2-1, with D maybe TRBD1 (6 bases). This CDR3 comprises 13 residues. Germline V gene data show CDR1 as ENHRY and CDR2 as SYGVKD. The germline V and J ends were trimmed by 9 bases and 4 bases, with 13 bases remaining between them. The CDR3 DNA sequence: TGTGCCATGAAAGAACAGGGTTACAATGAGCAGTTCTTC. Translation gives CAMKEQGYNEQFF.